This T cell receptor beta chain was documented in a study of blood T cell repertoires in COVID-19. Turning to the study itself: The United States, Italy and Spain provided the acute and convalescent COVID-19 samples. From T cells, B-cell-depleted T cells, or PBMCs came the material, which was cDNA or gDNA.

CDR3 size: 14 residues. Per the germline V gene, CDR1 is SNHLY and CDR2 is FYNNEI. Trimming took 2 bases from V and 3 from J, leaving 8 bases between them. The authors' processing: From reference gene primer amplification, estimates of nucleated cell counts were derived. Method: immunoSEQ multiplex PCR; TCRdb's copy keeps in-frame clones and lacks some. V, J and clone size were drawn from that table, and D and trimming were deduced from the DNA. The profile shows 290,000 or so clones, 70% to 90% of them singletons. Sequences were obtained from peripheral blood. The receptor comes from a man in his sixties or seventies with acute or convalescent COVID-19. This rearrangement joins TRBV2 to TRBJ1-5; no clear D. CDR3 loop: CASSEMSSNQPQHF. For the CDR3, the DNA is TGTGCCAGCAGTGAAATGAGCTCCAATCAGCCCCAGCATTTT.